This T cell receptor beta chain was sequenced for a study of T cells in tuberculosis. Study-level results: Cases with active tuberculosis were adults, while controls were adolescents. Smaller alpha distances in active tuberculosis partly reflected shorter CDR3-alpha lengths. GMM-specific TCRs were nearer to active tuberculosis alpha repertoires, suggesting expansion.

Trimming cost V 1 base and J 4 bases, with 10 bases left between them. Germline values: CDR1 SGHVS, CDR2 FQNEAQ. The CDR3 contains 14 residues. TCRdb's copy holds only in-frame clones and misses some; the assay was immunoSEQ multiplex PCR. The sample shows about 20,000 clones, 75% to 90% of them seen only once. Remarks on this clone: Its antigen remains unidentified.

The sequenced material came from PBMCs. This sequence was found in a donor between 10 and 35 years old with latent tuberculosis or without tuberculosis infection. The chain carries TRBV7-8 and TRBJ1-1; no clear D. The CDR3 DNA reads as TGTGCCAGCAGCTTAGGCTCAGTAACCACTGAAGCTTTCTTT. Protein product: CASSLGSVTTEAFF.